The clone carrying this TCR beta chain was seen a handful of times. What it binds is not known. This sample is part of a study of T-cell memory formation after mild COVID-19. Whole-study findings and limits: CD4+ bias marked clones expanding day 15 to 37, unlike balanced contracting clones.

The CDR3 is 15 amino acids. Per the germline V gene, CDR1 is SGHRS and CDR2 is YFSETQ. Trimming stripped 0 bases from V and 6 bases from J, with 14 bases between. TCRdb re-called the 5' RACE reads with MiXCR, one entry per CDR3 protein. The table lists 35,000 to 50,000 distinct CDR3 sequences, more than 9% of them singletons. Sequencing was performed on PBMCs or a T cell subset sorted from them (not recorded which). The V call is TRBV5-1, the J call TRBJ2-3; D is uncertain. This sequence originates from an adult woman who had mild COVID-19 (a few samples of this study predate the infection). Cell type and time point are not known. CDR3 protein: CASSLGVSNSDTQYF. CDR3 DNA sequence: TGCGCCAGCAGCTTGGGGGTTTCCAATTCGGATACGCAGTATTTT.